A selection of T cell receptor beta chains follows, all from one sample in a study of cytomegalovirus exposure and HLA in healthy donors. TCRdb keeps only in-frame clones here, not all; method: immunoSEQ multiplex PCR. The sample yields some 120,000 clones, roughly 79% seen once. Sequencing was carried out using PBMCs. The receptors stem from a man between 25 and 39 years old in good health and CMV-seronegative. CDR3s include the opening cysteine and the closing phenylalanine or tryptophan. D genes are given only for firm matches. Clone size, where shown, is once, few, many, or a class for clones that have expanded.

D gene: NA
V gene: TRBV7-9
clone size: NA
J gene: TRBJ1-1
CDR3 protein: CASSLAGTLNTEAFF
CDR3 DNA: TGTGCCAGCAGCTTAGCCGGGACACTTAACACTGAAGCTTTCTTT

D gene: NA
V gene: TRBV7-6
clone size: once
J gene: TRBJ2-7
CDR3 protein: CASSFTVEPYEQYF
CDR3 DNA: TGTGCCAGCAGCTTCACGGTAGAGCCCTACGAGCAGTACTTC

D gene: NA
V gene: TRBV15
clone size: NA
J gene: TRBJ2-3
CDR3 protein: CATSRESTRNTDTQYF
CDR3 DNA: TGTGCCACCAGCAGAGAGTCGACTAGAAACACAGATACGCAGTATTTT

D gene: NA
V gene: TRBV27
clone size: few
J gene: TRBJ2-1
CDR3 protein: CASSRDNEQFF
CDR3 DNA: TGTGCCAGCAGCCGGGACAATGAGCAGTTCTTC

D gene: NA
V gene: TRBV4-2
clone size: NA
J gene: TRBJ1-1
CDR3 protein: CASTTGGDWNTEAFF
CDR3 DNA: TGTGCCAGCACTACTGGCGGGGATTGGAACACTGAAGCTTTCTTT

D gene: NA
V gene: TRBV10-3
clone size: NA
J gene: TRBJ2-3
CDR3 protein: CAISDGGASADTQYF
CDR3 DNA: TGTGCCATCAGTGATGGGGGGGCGAGTGCAGATACGCAGTATTTT

D gene: TRBD1
V gene: TRBV2
clone size: few
J gene: TRBJ1-5
CDR3 protein: CASSSLGQANQPQHF
CDR3 DNA: TGTGCCAGCAGTTCCCTGGGACAGGCCAATCAGCCCCAGCATTTT

D gene: NA
V gene: TRBV2
clone size: NA
J gene: TRBJ1-5
CDR3 protein: CASSEVRGKNQPQHF
CDR3 DNA: TGTGCCAGCAGTGAGGTTAGGGGGAAAAATCAGCCCCAGCATTTT

D gene: TRBD2
V gene: TRBV5-4
clone size: NA
J gene: TRBJ2-7
CDR3 protein: CASSSGTSGYEQYF
CDR3 DNA: TGTGCCAGCAGTTCGGGGACTAGCGGCTACGAGCAGTACTTC

D gene: NA
V gene: TRBV28
clone size: NA
J gene: TRBJ1-1
CDR3 protein: CASSLGRIMNTEAFF
CDR3 DNA: TGTGCCAGCAGTTTAGGCAGAATCATGAACACTGAAGCTTTCTTT

D gene: NA
V gene: TRBV6-5
clone size: NA
J gene: TRBJ1-6
CDR3 protein: CASSYGRTVYNSPLHF
CDR3 DNA: TGTGCCAGCAGTTACGGCAGGACAGTTTATAATTCACCCCTCCACTTT

D gene: TRBD1
V gene: TRBV2
clone size: few
J gene: TRBJ1-1
CDR3 protein: CAIARQGNTEAFF
CDR3 DNA: TGTGCCATTGCCCGACAGGGCAACACTGAAGCTTTCTTT

D gene: NA
V gene: TRBV9
clone size: NA
J gene: TRBJ2-7
CDR3 protein: CASSVGGRSYEQYF
CDR3 DNA: TGTGCCAGCAGCGTAGGGGGCCGGTCCTACGAGCAGTACTTC

D gene: TRBD1
V gene: TRBV30
clone size: NA
J gene: TRBJ2-7
CDR3 protein: CAWSGDRVGEQYF
CDR3 DNA: TGTGCCTGGAGTGGGGACAGGGTGGGCGAGCAGTACTTC

D gene: TRBD2
V gene: TRBV2
clone size: few
J gene: TRBJ2-7
CDR3 protein: CASSRRGAGGREQYF
CDR3 DNA: TGTGCCAGCAGCCGCCGGGGTGCGGGGGGGAGGGAGCAGTACTTC

D gene: NA
V gene: TRBV27
clone size: NA
J gene: TRBJ2-7
CDR3 protein: CASHWDSQLGEQYF
CDR3 DNA: TGTGCCAGCCATTGGGACTCCCAGTTAGGCGAGCAGTACTTC

D gene: TRBD1
V gene: TRBV30
clone size: few
J gene: TRBJ2-7
CDR3 protein: CAWSERGQSSYEQYF
CDR3 DNA: TGTGCCTGGAGTGAAAGGGGGCAGAGCTCCTACGAGCAGTACTTC

D gene: TRBD2
V gene: TRBV19
clone size: NA
J gene: TRBJ2-1
CDR3 protein: CASSSRLAEYNEQFF
CDR3 DNA: TGTGCCAGTAGTAGTAGACTAGCGGAGTACAATGAGCAGTTCTTC